The clone carrying this T cell receptor (beta chain) has a count of ten or more. These data originate in a study of T-cell reconstitution after alpha-beta-depleted transplantation in children. It was with unique molecular identifiers that the TCRbeta library was prepared. TCRdb re-called the PCR reads with MiXCR, one entry per CDR3 protein. The sample records about 240,000 distinct CDR3 sequences, approximately 12% being singletons. The V gene's germline CDR1 is ENHRY and CDR2 SYGVKD. The CDR3 loop spans 11 amino acids. Trimming took off 6 bases at V and 4 bases at J, with 3 bases between the two ends.

J is TRBJ2-2 and V is TRBV10-3, with no clear D. This receptor was obtained from a human donor who donated a stem cell graft to a child with acute lymphoblastic leukemia. This specimen consisted of PBMCs from the stem cell graft donor, obtained from the stem cell graft. CDR3 sequence: CAIRRTGELFF. In DNA form, the CDR3 reads TGTGCCATCAGGCGCACCGGGGAGCTGTTTTTT.